Presented here are 7 T cell receptor beta chains from one specimen sequenced in a study of blood T cell repertoires in COVID-19. Libraries were prepared by immunoSEQ multiplex PCR; TCRdb keeps only in-frame clonotypes and omits some of them. The data hold about 120,000 clones, with roughly 76% observed a single time. The sample was peripheral blood. These receptor sequences come from an older woman with acute or convalescent COVID-19.

Only one count was recorded for this clone. The chain combines TRBV3-1 (or the pseudogene TRBV3-2) with TRBJ1-1; no clear D. The CDR3 extends over 11 amino acids. Germline lookup yields CDR1 LGHDT and CDR2 YNNKEL (reference sequence). The ends were cut back, 2 bases at V and 7 bases at J, with 5 bases in the middle. The CDR3, as DNA: TGTGCCAGCAGCCAAAGCGTTGAAGCTTTCTTT. Translating it yields CASSQSVEAFF.

CDR3 sequence (DNA): TGTGCCAGCAGCGTAGAAGTCAGGGGAGACGGCTACACCTTC. Amino acids: CASSVEVRGDGYTF. The genes are TRBV9 and TRBJ1-2; maybe TRBD1 (6 bases). This CDR3 comprises 14 residues. Germline V gene data show CDR1 as SGDLS and CDR2 as YYNGEE. Deletions cut 0 bases from V and 8 bases from J, with 14 bases between.

The V call is TRBV9, the J call TRBJ1-1; weak D call: TRBD1 (5 bases). Germline V gene sequence: CDR1 SGDLS, CDR2 YYNGEE. Trimming stripped 1 base from V and 2 bases from J, with 9 bases between. This CDR3 contains 14 residues. The CDR3 coding sequence is TGTGCCAGCAGCGTATCTGGGACTAACACTGAAGCTTTCTTT. Translating gives CASSVSGTNTEAFF.

The rearrangement links TRBV9 to TRBJ2-2, with 9 bases identical to TRBD1. Looked up from germline, CDR1 is SGDLS and CDR2 is YYNGEE. This CDR3 has 16 residues. Losses at the gene ends were 3 bases for V and 2 bases for J; bases not matched to a gene: 5. The CDR3 loop reads CASSAGTGPNTGELFF. In DNA, the CDR3 is TGTGCCAGCAGCGCCGGGACAGGGCCAAACACCGGGGAGCTGTTTTTT.

This chain uses TRBV29-1 with TRBJ2-1; 10 nucleotides line up with TRBD2. Germline CDR1 SQVTM, CDR2 ANQGSEA. This CDR3 is 14 amino acids long. Trimming at V came to 6 bases and at J to 4 bases, leaving 6 bases not matched to a gene. Here the CDR3 reads CSVSLAGRYNEQFF. The CDR3 nucleotides read TGCAGCGTCTCACTAGCGGGGCGGTACAATGAGCAGTTCTTC.

The rearrangement joins TRBV19 to TRBJ1-3, with D perhaps matching TRBD1 (6 bases). The CDR3 sequence is 17 residues long. Per the germline V gene, CDR1 is LNHDA and CDR2 is SQIVND (reference sequence). V lost 0 bases, J lost 2 bases, and 14 bases lay in between. The CDR3 loop is CASSIDGSGGTGNTIYF. CDR3 in DNA: TGTGCCAGTAGTATAGATGGATCGGGGGGCACTGGAAACACCATATATTTT.

The chain has TRBV5-1 and TRBJ2-3; 11 bases match TRBD2. V lost 1 base to trimming and J lost 0 bases; unmatched junction nucleotides: 4. CDR1 is SGHRS and CDR2 is YFSETQ in the germline V gene. The CDR3 is 17 amino acids. CDR3 nucleotide sequence: TGCGCCAGCAGCTTGTTGGCTAGCGGGGGGAGCACAGATACGCAGTATTTT. This codes for CASSLLASGGSTDTQYF.